Sequencing of this TCR beta chain was carried out in a study of T cell responses to AZD1222 COVID-19 vaccine. Findings and caveats of the study: Sampling that yielded the repertoires occurred only after the peak T cell response.

TCRdb's copy holds only in-frame clones and misses some; the assay was immunoSEQ multiplex PCR. The table records 150,000 to 180,000 clones, 88% of them present only once. This clone was detected a few times. Its specificity is unknown. In germline, CDR1 is LGHDT, CDR2 YNNKEL (reference sequence). V lost 1 base and J lost 7; bases outside the gene matches: 4. CDR3 length: 13 residues. The material was peripheral blood, obtained on day 0 of AZD1222 vaccination. The chain links TRBV3-1 (or the pseudogene TRBV3-2) to TRBJ2-7; 7 bases line up with TRBD1. This clonotype was obtained from an adult in good health. The CDR3 coding sequence is TGTGCCAGCAGCCAAGCACAGGGGTTTGAGCAGTACTTC. Amino acid sequence: CASSQAQGFEQYF.